The 10 T cell receptor beta chains reported below all come from one sample, sequenced in a study of cytomegalovirus exposure and HLA in healthy donors (dated by TCRdb to 2017 to 2019). Library preparation employed the immunoSEQ multiplex PCR assay. For the multiplex PCR, a mixture combining 60 forward primers for TCR Vbeta segments and 13 reverse primers for TCR Jbeta segments was used. The source is immuneACCESS, and TCRdb retained only in-frame sequences with V and J called. Part of the clones is not carried over; for the studies checked, unresolved V genes explain less than half of this, and the remainder is unexplained. The sample table lists approximately 190,000 clones, approximately 78% of them with a count of one. Jointly, the top ten make up roughly 0.8% of the sample. Sequencing was done on a sample of PBMCs. The receptors stem from a woman under 30 in good health and CMV-seronegative.

This clone has a handful of counts. This chain connects TRBV27 to TRBJ2-3; 15 bases map to TRBD2. This CDR3 has 15 amino acids. CDR1 MNHEY and CDR2 SMNVEV come from the germline V gene (reference sequence). With 5 bases clipped from V and 5 bases from J, the junction kept 2 bases outside the gene matches. For the CDR3, the DNA is TGTGCCAGCAGTGGACTAGCGGGAGGGCAAGATACGCAGTATTTT. It is translated as CASSGLAGGQDTQYF.

The CDR3 DNA reads as TGTGCCAGCAGCACCTACAGGGAACCTGGAAACACCATATATTTT. This codes for CASSTYREPGNTIYF. The chain carries TRBV7-9 and TRBJ1-3, with D possibly being TRBD1 (6 bases). V was shortened by 5 bases and J by 2 bases, with 13 bases between the two germline ends. This CDR3 has 15 amino acids. Germline lookup yields CDR1 SEHNR and CDR2 FQNEAQ (reference sequence).

The chain is built from TRBV5-8 and TRBJ2-7; no reliable D call. Per germline, CDR1 SGHTS and CDR2 YDEGEE. The V end was cut by 4 bases, the J end by 3 bases, with 5 bases between. CDR3 length: 11 amino acids. CDR3 DNA: TGTGCCAGCAGCACACACTACGAGCAGTACTTC. Protein: CASSTHYEQYF. The whole variable domain, filled in from reference TRBV5-8 and TRBJ2-7, reads EAGVTQSPTHLIKTRGQQATLRCSPISGHTSVYWYQQALGLGLQFLLWYDEGEERNRGNFPPRFSGRQFPNYSSELNVNALELEDSALYLCASSTHYEQYFGPGTRLTVT.

The chain has TRBV6-5 and TRBJ2-3, with 7 bases matching TRBD2. The germline gives CDR1 MNHEY, CDR2 SVGAGI. The V segment lost 4 bases and the J segment 9 bases; nucleotides outside the gene matches: 7. The CDR3 is 13 residues long. The CDR3 sequence: CASSLGTTLTQYF. For the CDR3, the DNA is TGTGCCAGCAGTTTGGGGACTACTCTAACGCAGTATTTT.

The genes are TRBV2 and TRBJ1-2; perhaps TRBD1 as D (5 bases). V lost 4 bases and J lost 4, with 7 bases in between. The CDR3 spans 12 residues. Germline CDR1 is SNHLY and CDR2 is FYNNEI. This CDR3 is CASSGQLYGYTF. The CDR3, as DNA: TGTGCCAGCAGTGGACAGCTCTATGGCTACACCTTC.

This chain joins TRBV18 and TRBJ2-1; the match to TRBD2 covers 7 bases. After removal of 4 bases from V and 3 bases from J, the junction contained 6 bases not matched to a gene. The germline V gene has CDR1 KGHSH and CDR2 LQKENI. The CDR3 runs 15 residues. The CDR3 loop is CASSQLTSDYNEQFF. For the CDR3, the DNA is TGTGCCAGCTCACAGCTCACTAGCGACTACAATGAGCAGTTCTTC.

This clone has a single count. The chain couples TRBV27 to TRBJ2-7; D is perhaps TRBD1 (5 bases). The V end lost 2 bases, the J end lost 0 bases, and 11 bases lay between the germline ends. The CDR3 contains 15 residues. Germline V gene lookup returns CDR1 MNHEY and CDR2 SMNVEV (reference sequence). CDR3 region: CASSLDGAASYEQYF. The DNA for the CDR3 is TGTGCCAGCAGTTTAGATGGGGCGGCCTCCTACGAGCAGTACTTC.

CDR3 protein: CASGRGLAAYNEQFF. The CDR3 DNA sequence: TGTGCCAGTGGCCGTGGACTAGCGGCGTACAATGAGCAGTTCTTC. The chain joins TRBV19 to TRBJ2-1; 10 bases map to TRBD2. The CDR3 sequence is 15 residues long. Germline assignment: CDR1 LNHDA and CDR2 SQIVND (reference sequence). Unmatched junction bases numbered 8, after V lost 8 bases and J lost 4 bases. The complete variable domain, with remaining parts taken from reference TRBV19 and TRBJ2-1, reads DGGITQSPKYLFRKEGQNVTLSCEQNLNHDAMYWYRQDPGQGLRLIYYSQIVNDFQKGDIAEGYSVSREKKESFPLTVTSAQKNPTAFYLCASGRGLAAYNEQFFGPGTRLTVL.

The chain combines TRBV29-1 with TRBJ2-5; 9 nucleotides match TRBD1. Germline V gene lookup returns CDR1 SQVTM and CDR2 ANQGSEA. The J segment lost 5 bases and the V segment lost 4 bases, leaving 5 bases of the junction unmatched. This CDR3 spans 13 amino acids. The CDR3 sequence is CSVGDRVRETQYF. For the CDR3, the DNA is TGCAGCGTTGGGGACAGGGTCCGTGAGACCCAGTACTTC.

The chain uses TRBV5-6 and TRBJ1-5, with D possibly matching TRBD1 (6 bases). Germline CDR1 reads SGHDT; CDR2 reads YYEEEE. This CDR3 region has 14 residues. Trimming left V 2 bases short and J 4 bases short, with 10 bases between. The CDR3 DNA reads as TGTGCCAGCAGCTTCTTGGGGGCGAATCAGCCCCAGCATTTT. Translating it yields CASSFLGANQPQHF.